These 8 T cell receptor beta chains were all obtained from the same sample, sequenced in a study of blood T cells in healthy people across ages. It was with a sample-barcoded 5' primer and a J-beta primer mix that a second PCR of about 7 to 12 cycles was run. TCRdb re-called the 5' RACE reads with MiXCR, one entry per CDR3 protein. The sample carries 780,000 or so distinct CDR3 sequences, approximately 53% recorded once. Sequenced: blood. All receptors derive from a man in his forties in good health.

J is TRBJ2-4 and V is TRBV28, with D perhaps given as TRBD1 or TRBD2 (5 bases each). This CDR3 spans 17 amino acids. Germline assignment: CDR1 MDHEN and CDR2 SYDVKM. Trimming shortened V by 7 bases and J by 0 bases, and 19 bases separated the two germline ends. CDR3 protein: CASKGIGAEIAKNIQYF. The CDR3 DNA reads TGTGCCAGCAAAGGAATCGGGGCGGAGATAGCCAAAAACATTCAGTACTTC.

The V and J genes are TRBV24-1 and TRBJ2-7; 7 bases fit TRBD2. V was pared by 4 bases and J by 2 bases, with 7 bases of the junction left unmatched. The CDR3 is made up of 15 amino acids. Germline CDR1 KGHDR, CDR2 SFDVKD. As DNA, the CDR3 is TGTGCCACCAGTGAGGGACGGGGGGTGACCTACGAGCAGTACTTC. This codes for CATSEGRGVTYEQYF.

This clonotype was seen only a few times. The CDR3 DNA is TGCAGTGCTGCGGACAGTAACATTCAGTACTTC. The encoded protein is CSAADSNIQYF. This rearrangement joins TRBV20-1 to TRBJ2-7, with D possibly TRBD1 on 6 matching bases. The end of the DNA is better explained by TRBJ2-4, so the J call may be wrong. This CDR3 comprises 11 residues. The germline gives CDR1 DFQATT, CDR2 SNEGSKA (reference sequence).

The V call is TRBV20-1, the J call TRBJ2-7; D is perhaps TRBD1 (7 bases). The J call may be faulty, since TRBJ2-5 better matches the DNA end. Per the germline V gene, CDR1 is DFQATT and CDR2 is SNEGSKA (reference sequence). This CDR3 is built from 15 residues. The CDR3 nucleotides read TGCAGCCCCAGGGGGAGCGGGCTACCGACAGAGACCCAGTACTTC. It codes for CSPRGSGLPTETQYF.

J is TRBJ2-1 and V is TRBV29-1; D call uncertain. The ends were cut back, 4 bases at V and 9 bases at J, with 16 bases in the middle. The CDR3 runs 13 residues. Germline V gives CDR1 SQVTM, CDR2 ANQGSEA. The CDR3 spells CSVGTPPGGEQFF. For the CDR3, the DNA is TGCAGCGTTGGCACACCTCCCGGCGGTGAGCAGTTCTTC.

V and J are TRBV29-1 and TRBJ1-1; D is ambiguous. The CDR3 is made up of 12 amino acids. Germline CDR1 is SQVTM and CDR2 is ANQGSEA. Trimming removed 5 bases at V and 7 bases at J, with 14 bases between. CDR3 loop: CSVQSGLREAFF. Here the CDR3 DNA reads TGCAGCGTTCAATCCGGACTCCGTGAAGCTTTCTTT. The full variable domain, its missing parts supplied by reference TRBV29-1 and TRBJ1-1, is SAVISQKPSRDICQRGTSLTIQCQVDSQVTMMFWYRQQPGQSLTLIATANQGSEATYESGFVIDKFPISRPNLTFSTLTVSNMSPEDSSIYLCSVQSGLREAFFGQGTRLTVV.

This clonotype came up a few times. This chain links TRBV20-1 with TRBJ2-4; TRBD1 aligns across 10 bases. Germline V gene data show CDR1 as DFQATT and CDR2 as SNEGSKA (reference sequence). The CDR3 contains 16 residues. V lost 2 bases and J lost 2; bases outside the gene matches: 6. CDR3 loop: CSARTSDRGPKNIQYF. The CDR3 DNA reads TGCAGTGCTAGAACCTCCGACAGGGGGCCCAAAAACATTCAGTACTTC.

This clonotype was seen only a few times. This chain uses TRBV6-5 with TRBJ2-3; 7 bases map to TRBD1. Germline values: CDR1 MNHEY, CDR2 SVGAGI. The J segment lost 4 bases and the V segment lost 6 bases, leaving 4 bases of the junction unmatched. The CDR3 loop spans 13 amino acids. CDR3 nucleotides: TGTGCCAGCAGACGACAGGGACCAGATACGCAGTATTTT. Translated, it gives CASRRQGPDTQYF.